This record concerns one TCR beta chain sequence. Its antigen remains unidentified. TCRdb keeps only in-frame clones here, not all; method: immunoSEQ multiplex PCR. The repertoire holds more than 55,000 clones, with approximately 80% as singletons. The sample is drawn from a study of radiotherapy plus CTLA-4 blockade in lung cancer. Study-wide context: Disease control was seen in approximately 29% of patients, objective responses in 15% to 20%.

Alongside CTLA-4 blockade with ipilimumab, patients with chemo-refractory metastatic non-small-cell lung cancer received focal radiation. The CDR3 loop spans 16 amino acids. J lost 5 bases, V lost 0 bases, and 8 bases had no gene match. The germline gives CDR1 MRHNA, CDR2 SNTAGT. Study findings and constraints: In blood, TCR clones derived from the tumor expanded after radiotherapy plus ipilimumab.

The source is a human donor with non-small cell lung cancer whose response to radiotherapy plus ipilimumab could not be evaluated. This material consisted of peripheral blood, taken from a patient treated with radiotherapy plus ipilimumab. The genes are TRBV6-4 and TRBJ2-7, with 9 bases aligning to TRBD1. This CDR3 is CASSDSTGGRGDEQYF. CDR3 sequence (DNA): TGTGCCAGCAGTGACTCGACAGGGGGTAGGGGAGACGAGCAGTACTTC.